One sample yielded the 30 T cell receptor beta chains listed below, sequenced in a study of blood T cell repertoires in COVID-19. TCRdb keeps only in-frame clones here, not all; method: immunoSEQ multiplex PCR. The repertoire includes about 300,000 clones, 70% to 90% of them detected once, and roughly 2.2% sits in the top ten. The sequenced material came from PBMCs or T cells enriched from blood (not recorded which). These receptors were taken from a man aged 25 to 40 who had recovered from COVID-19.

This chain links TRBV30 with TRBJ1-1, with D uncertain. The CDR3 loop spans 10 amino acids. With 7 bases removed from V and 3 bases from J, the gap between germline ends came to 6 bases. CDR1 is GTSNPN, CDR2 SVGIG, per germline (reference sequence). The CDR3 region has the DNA TGTGCCTTGGAGGACACTGAAGCTTTCTTT. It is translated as CALEDTEAFF.

The CDR3 DNA reads TGTGCCAGCAGCCTTGAATCGCGGTCACCCCTCCACTTT. Translating it yields CASSLESRSPLHF. This chain links TRBV7-9 with TRBJ1-6; D is ambiguous. The CDR3 is 13 residues long. Trimming left V 5 bases short and J 10 bases short, with 12 bases between. Germline values: CDR1 SEHNR, CDR2 FQNEAQ (reference sequence). The complete variable domain, with remaining parts taken from reference TRBV7-9 and TRBJ1-6, reads DTGVSQNPRHKITKRGQNVTFRCDPISEHNRLYWYRQTLGQGPEFLTYFQNEAQLEKSRLLSDRFSAERPKGSFSTLEIQRTEQGDSAMYLCASSLESRSPLHFGNGTRLTVT.

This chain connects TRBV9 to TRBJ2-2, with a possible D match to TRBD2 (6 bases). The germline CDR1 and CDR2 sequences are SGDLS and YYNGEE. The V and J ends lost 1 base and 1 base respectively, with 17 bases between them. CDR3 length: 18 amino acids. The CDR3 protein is CASSVTMGRTKNTGELFF. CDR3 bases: TGTGCCAGCAGCGTAACCATGGGGAGGACTAAGAACACCGGGGAGCTGTTTTTT.

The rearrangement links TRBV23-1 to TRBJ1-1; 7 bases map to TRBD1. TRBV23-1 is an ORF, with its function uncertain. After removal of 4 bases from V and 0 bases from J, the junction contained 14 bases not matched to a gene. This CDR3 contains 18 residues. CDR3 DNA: TGCGCCAGCAGTCTATTCAGTTGGGACAGAGGATTGAACACTGAAGCTTTCTTT. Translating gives CASSLFSWDRGLNTEAFF.

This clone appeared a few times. The CDR3, as DNA: TGTGCCAGCAGCTATGGACAGTCTAGCACAGATACGCAGTATTTT. Its protein is CASSYGQSSTDTQYF. The chain carries TRBV2 and TRBJ2-3; D might be TRBD1 (6 bases). This CDR3 comprises 15 residues. V shed 6 bases and J shed 0 bases, with 13 bases lying between them. In germline, CDR1 is SNHLY, CDR2 FYNNEI.

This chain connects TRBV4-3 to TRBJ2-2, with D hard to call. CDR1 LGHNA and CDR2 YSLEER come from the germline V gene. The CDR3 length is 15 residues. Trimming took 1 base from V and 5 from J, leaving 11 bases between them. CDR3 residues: CASSQAPLPTGELFF. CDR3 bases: TGCGCCAGCAGCCAAGCGCCACTCCCGACCGGGGAGCTGTTTTTT.

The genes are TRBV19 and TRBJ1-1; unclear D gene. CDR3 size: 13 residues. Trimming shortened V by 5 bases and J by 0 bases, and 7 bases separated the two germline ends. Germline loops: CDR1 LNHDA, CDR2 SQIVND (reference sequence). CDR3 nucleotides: TGTGCCAGTAGTCCGGTAATGAACACTGAAGCTTTCTTT. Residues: CASSPVMNTEAFF.

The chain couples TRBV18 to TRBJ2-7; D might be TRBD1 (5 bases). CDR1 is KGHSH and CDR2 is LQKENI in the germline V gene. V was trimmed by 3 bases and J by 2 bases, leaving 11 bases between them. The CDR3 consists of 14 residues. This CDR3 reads CASSPSTAAYEQYF. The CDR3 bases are TGTGCCAGCTCACCTTCGACAGCCGCCTACGAGCAGTACTTC.

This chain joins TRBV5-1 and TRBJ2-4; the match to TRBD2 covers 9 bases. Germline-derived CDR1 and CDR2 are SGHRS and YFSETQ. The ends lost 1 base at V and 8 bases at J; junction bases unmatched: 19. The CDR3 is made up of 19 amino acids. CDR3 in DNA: TGCGCCAGCAGCTTGTTCGCCGCGGGGGGGACCGATGTGGTGTACATTCAGTACTTC. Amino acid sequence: CASSLFAAGGTDVVYIQYF.

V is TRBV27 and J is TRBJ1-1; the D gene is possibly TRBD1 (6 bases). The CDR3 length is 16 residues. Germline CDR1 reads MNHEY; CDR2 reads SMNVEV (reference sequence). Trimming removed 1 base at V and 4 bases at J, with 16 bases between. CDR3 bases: TGTGCCAGCAGTTTATATTCGGACAGACGTCCCACTGAAGCTTTCTTT. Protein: CASSLYSDRRPTEAFF.

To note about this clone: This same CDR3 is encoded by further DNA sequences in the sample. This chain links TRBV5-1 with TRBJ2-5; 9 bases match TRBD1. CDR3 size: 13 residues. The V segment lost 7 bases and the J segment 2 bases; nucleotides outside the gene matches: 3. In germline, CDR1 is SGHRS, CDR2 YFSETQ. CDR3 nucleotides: TGCGCCAGCTCCGGGACAGGGCAAGAGACCCAGTACTTC. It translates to CASSGTGQETQYF.

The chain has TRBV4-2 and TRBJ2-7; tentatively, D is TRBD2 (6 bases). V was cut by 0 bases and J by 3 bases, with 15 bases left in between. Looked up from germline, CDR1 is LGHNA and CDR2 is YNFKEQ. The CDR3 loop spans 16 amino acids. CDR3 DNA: TGTGCCAGCAGCCAAGATAATAGCGGCAGACTCTACGAGCAGTACTTC. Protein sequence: CASSQDNSGRLYEQYF.

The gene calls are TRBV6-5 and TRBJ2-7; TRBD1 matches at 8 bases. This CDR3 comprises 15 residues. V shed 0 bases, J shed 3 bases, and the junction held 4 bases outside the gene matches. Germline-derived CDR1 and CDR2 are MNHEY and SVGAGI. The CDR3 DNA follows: TGTGCCAGCAGTTACTCCGGGACAGGAAACTACGAGCAGTACTTC. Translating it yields CASSYSGTGNYEQYF.

CDR3 amino acids: CASYRSGGVGDTQYF. The CDR3 DNA reads TGTGCCAGCTACAGGAGCGGGGGAGTTGGAGATACGCAGTATTTT. The genes are TRBV19 and TRBJ2-3, with 8 nucleotides matching TRBD2. CDR3 size: 15 residues. Per the germline V gene, CDR1 is LNHDA and CDR2 is SQIVND (reference sequence). Trimming removed 9 bases from V and 5 bases from J; junction bases left unmatched: 13.

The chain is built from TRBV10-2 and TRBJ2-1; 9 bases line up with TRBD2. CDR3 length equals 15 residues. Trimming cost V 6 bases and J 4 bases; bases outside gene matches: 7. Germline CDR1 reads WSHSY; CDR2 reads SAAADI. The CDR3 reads CASSARAGGYNEQFF. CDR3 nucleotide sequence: TGCGCCAGCAGCGCCCGCGCGGGGGGGTACAATGAGCAGTTCTTC.

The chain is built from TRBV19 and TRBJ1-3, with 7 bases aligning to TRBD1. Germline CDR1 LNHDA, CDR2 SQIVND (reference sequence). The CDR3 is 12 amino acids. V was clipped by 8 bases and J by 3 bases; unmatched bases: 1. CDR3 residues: CASGQDGNTIYF. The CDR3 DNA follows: TGTGCCAGTGGACAGGATGGAAACACCATATATTTT.

The DNA for the CDR3 is TGCGCCAGCAGCTTGGGGACAGTAACTAACTATGGCTACACCTTC. This encodes CASSLGTVTNYGYTF. V gene TRBV5-1 combines with J gene TRBJ1-2, with a possible D match to TRBD1 (6 bases). V lost 0 bases and J 0 bases, leaving 9 bases between the germline ends. CDR1 and CDR2 from the germline V gene are SGHRS and YFSETQ. There are 15 residues in the CDR3.

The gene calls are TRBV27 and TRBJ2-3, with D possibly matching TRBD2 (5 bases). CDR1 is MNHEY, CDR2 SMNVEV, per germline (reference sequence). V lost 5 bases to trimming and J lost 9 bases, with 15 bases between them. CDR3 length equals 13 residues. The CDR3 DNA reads TGTGCCAGCAGTCCCATTGGACTGGGGACGCAGTATTTT. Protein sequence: CASSPIGLGTQYF.

In DNA form, the CDR3 reads TGTGCCAGCAGTGATGAGGTAGGGGTAACTCAGCCCCAGCATTTT. Translated: CASSDEVGVTQPQHF. The chain employs TRBV2 and TRBJ1-5; D perhaps matches TRBD1 (5 bases). Germline V CDR1 and CDR2: SNHLY, FYNNEI. This CDR3 has 15 amino acids. The V end was cut by 3 bases, the J end by 6 bases, with 15 bases between.

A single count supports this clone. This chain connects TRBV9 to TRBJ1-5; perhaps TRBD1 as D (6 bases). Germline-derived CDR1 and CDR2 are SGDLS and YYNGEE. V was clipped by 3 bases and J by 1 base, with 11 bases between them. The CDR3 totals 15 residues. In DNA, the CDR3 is TGTGCCAGCAGCGCCACAGGGAAGAGCAATCAGCCCCAGCATTTT. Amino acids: CASSATGKSNQPQHF.

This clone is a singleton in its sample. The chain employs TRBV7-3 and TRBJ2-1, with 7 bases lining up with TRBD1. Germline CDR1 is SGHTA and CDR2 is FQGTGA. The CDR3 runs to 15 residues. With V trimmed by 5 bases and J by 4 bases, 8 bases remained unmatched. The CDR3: CASSKTGTAYNEQFF. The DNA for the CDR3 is TGTGCCAGCAGCAAGACAGGGACAGCTTACAATGAGCAGTTCTTC.

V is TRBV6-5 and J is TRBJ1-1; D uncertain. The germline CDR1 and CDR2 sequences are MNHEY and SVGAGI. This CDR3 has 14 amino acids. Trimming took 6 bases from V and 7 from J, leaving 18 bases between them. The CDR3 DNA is TGTGCCAGCAGAATTCGACCTCGGGATTTTGAAGCTTTCTTT. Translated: CASRIRPRDFEAFF.

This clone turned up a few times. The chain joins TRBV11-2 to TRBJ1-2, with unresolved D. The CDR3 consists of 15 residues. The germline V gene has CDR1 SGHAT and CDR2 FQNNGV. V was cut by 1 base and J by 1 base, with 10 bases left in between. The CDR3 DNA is TGTGCCAGCAGCTTAGGAGCCGGGAATAACTATGGCTACACCTTC. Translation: CASSLGAGNNYGYTF. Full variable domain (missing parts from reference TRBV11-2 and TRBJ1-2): EAGVAQSPRYKIIEKRQSVAFWCNPISGHATLYWYQQILGQGPKLLIQFQNNGVVDDSQLPKDRFSAERLKGVDSTLKIQPAKLEDSAVYLCASSLGAGNNYGYTFGSGTRLTVV.

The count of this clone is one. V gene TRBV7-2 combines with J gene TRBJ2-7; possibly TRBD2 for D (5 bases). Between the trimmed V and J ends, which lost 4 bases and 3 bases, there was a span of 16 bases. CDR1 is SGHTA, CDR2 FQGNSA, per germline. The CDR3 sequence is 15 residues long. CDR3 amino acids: CASSSLGRTLYEQYF. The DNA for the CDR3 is TGTGCCAGCAGCTCCCTTGGACGGACTCTCTACGAGCAGTACTTC.

The CDR3 DNA reads TGTGCCAGCAGCTTAAATCCAGGGAACACTGAAGCTTTCTTT. It specifies CASSLNPGNTEAFF. The chain joins TRBV7-2 to TRBJ1-1; D is ambiguous. Looked up from germline, CDR1 is SGHTA and CDR2 is FQGNSA. V gave up 2 bases and J gave up 1 base, with 8 bases separating them. The CDR3 contains 14 residues.

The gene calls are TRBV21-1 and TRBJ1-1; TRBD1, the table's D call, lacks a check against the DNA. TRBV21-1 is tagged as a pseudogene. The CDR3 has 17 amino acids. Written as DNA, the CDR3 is TGTGCCAGCGCCAACTTCCGGGACAGGGAAATGAACACTGAAGCTTTCTTT. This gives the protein CASANFRDREMNTEAFF.

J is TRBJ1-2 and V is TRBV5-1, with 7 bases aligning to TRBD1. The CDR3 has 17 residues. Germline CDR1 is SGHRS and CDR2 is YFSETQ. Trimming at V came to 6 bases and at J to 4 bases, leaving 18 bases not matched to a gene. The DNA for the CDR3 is TGCGCCAGCACCACCGCCCCTAGGGGGCCCGATACCTATGGCTACACCTTC. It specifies CASTTAPRGPDTYGYTF.

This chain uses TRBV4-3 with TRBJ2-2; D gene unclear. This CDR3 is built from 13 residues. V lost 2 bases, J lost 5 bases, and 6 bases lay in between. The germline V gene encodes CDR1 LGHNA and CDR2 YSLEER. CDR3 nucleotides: TGCGCCAGCAGCCAACCCGGGACCGGGGAGCTGTTTTTT. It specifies CASSQPGTGELFF.

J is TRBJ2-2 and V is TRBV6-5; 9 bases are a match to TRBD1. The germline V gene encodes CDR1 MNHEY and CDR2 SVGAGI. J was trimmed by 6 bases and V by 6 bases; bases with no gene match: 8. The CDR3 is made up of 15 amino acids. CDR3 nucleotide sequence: TGTGCCAGCAGCAGTACAGGGGGCGCCCCCGGGGAGCTGTTTTTT. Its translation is CASSSTGGAPGELFF.

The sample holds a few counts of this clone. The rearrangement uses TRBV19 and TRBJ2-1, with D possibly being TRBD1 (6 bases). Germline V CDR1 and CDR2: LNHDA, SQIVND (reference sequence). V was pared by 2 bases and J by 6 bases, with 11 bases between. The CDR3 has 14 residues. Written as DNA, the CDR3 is TGTGCCAGTAGTATAAACAGGGCTGGCAATGAGCAGTTCTTC. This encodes CASSINRAGNEQFF.